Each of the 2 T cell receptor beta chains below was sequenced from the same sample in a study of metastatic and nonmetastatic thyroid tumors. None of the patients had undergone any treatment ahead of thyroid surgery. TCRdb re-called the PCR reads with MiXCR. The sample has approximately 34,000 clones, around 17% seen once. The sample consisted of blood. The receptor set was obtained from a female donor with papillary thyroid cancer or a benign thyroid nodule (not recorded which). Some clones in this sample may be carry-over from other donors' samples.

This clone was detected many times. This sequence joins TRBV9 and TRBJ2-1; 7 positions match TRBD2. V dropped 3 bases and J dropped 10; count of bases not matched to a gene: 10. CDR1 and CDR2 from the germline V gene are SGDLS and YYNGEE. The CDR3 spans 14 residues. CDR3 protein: CASSETSPHEEQFF. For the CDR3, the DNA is TGTGCCAGCAGCGAGACTAGCCCCCACGAGGAGCAGTTCTTC.

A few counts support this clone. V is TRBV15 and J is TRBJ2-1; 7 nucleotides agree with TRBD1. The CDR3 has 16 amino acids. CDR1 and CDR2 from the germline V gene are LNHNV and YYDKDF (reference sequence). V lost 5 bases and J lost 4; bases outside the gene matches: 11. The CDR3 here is CATSGFRDRSYNEQFF. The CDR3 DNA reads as TGTGCCACCAGCGGCTTCCGGGACAGATCATACAATGAGCAGTTCTTC.